This T cell receptor beta chain was sequenced for a study of graft-versus-host responses after intestinal transplantation. The wider study: Each of the recipients got a multivisceral, liver-intestinal, or isolated intestinal transplant.

A word on this clone: Its antigen is unknown.

This table comes from immunoSEQ multiplex PCR, and its TCRdb copy is limited to in-frame clones, with some not included. The sample lists more than 70,000 clones, 85% to 95% occurring once. Germline CDR1 SGHRS, CDR2 YFSETQ. V shed 7 bases and J shed 2 bases, with 13 bases lying between them. This CDR3 is 13 amino acids long. Whole-study results and caveats: Analysis identified GvH clones in recipient marrow, with some appearing first in ileum or blood.

Sequencing was performed on unstimulated CD8+ T cells sorted from spleen or lymph node cells, taken before transplant. The clonotype originates from a human donor who was the organ donor for an intestinal transplant. The chain has TRBV5-1 and TRBJ2-7; perhaps TRBD2 as D (6 bases). In nucleotides, the CDR3 is TGCGCCAGCTGGGGGGACCGACCCTACGAGCAGTACTTC. Encoded protein: CASWGDRPYEQYF.